This T cell receptor (beta chain) stems from a study of cytomegalovirus exposure and HLA in healthy donors. Generated by immunoSEQ multiplex PCR, the TCRdb table keeps only in-frame clones and is missing some. The table has under 100,000 clones, about 96% seen once; the top ten hold 0.6% to 0.85%. The donors were part of the validation cohort, which consisted of 120 subjects and was separate from the first cohort of about 720 subjects. The germline CDR1 and CDR2 sequences are SGHNT and YYREEE (reference sequence). The CDR3 contains 16 residues. V lost 0 bases to trimming and J lost 0 bases; unmatched junction nucleotides: 1. Notes on the study in general: CMV antigen specificity was confirmed in vitro for three CMV-associated chains.

Of note for this clone: Its antigen is unknown.

The sequence came from a man aged 18 to 29 in good health and CMV-seronegative. The V call is TRBV5-4, the J call TRBJ2-1, with 9 positions matching TRBD2. The sequencing input was PBMCs. The CDR3 bases are TGTGCCAGCAGCTTGGGACTAGCGGCCTCCTACAATGAGCAGTTCTTC. This codes for CASSLGLAASYNEQFF.